This T cell receptor (beta chain) emerged from a study of control samples from healthy donors and cancer patients. Germline-derived CDR1 and CDR2 are SGHDT and YYEEEE. The CDR3 runs to 13 residues. V was shortened by 4 bases and J by 2 bases, with 9 bases between the two germline ends. This table comes from immunoSEQ multiplex PCR, and its TCRdb copy is limited to in-frame clones, with some not included. The sample yields some 180,000 clones, of which the top ten take up 2.2%. The sample comprised blood. This TCR came from a woman in her 30s in good health. The chain links TRBV5-6 to TRBJ1-1, with TRBD1 as a possible D gene (5 bases). The CDR3 sequence is CASSITGNTEAFF. CDR3 nucleotide sequence: TGTGCCAGCAGCATAACAGGTAACACTGAAGCTTTCTTT. Full variable domain (missing parts from reference TRBV5-6 and TRBJ1-1): DAGVTQSPTHLIKTRGQQVTLRCSPKSGHDTVSWYQQALGQGPQFIFQYYEEEERQRGNFPDRFSGHQFPNYSSELNVNALLLGDSALYLCASSITGNTEAFFGQGTRLTVV.